This T cell receptor (beta chain) was identified in a study of control samples from healthy donors and cancer patients. The data were produced by immunoSEQ multiplex PCR, yet TCRdb's version contains in-frame clones alone and is incomplete. The table includes roughly 81,000 clones, 80% to 90% detected once. Trimming stripped 0 bases from V and 13 bases from J, with 12 bases between. The CDR3 totals 12 residues. Per the germline V gene, CDR1 is SGHTA and CDR2 is FQGNSA. The origin of this receptor is a man between 60 and 70 years old with head and neck cancer. This chain uses TRBV7-2 with TRBJ2-5; D gene uncertain. The sample comprised PBMCs. CDR3 DNA sequence: TGTGCCAGCAGCTTAGCGCGCTGGCCAGGGTACTTC. Translating it yields CASSLARWPGYF.